This T cell receptor beta chain was recovered during a study of T cell changes during pregnancy in multiple sclerosis. CDR3 length: 14 amino acids. Trimming at V came to 5 bases and at J to 5 bases, leaving 5 bases not matched to a gene. CDR1 is SGHVS, CDR2 FNYEAQ, per germline. Here immunoSEQ multiplex PCR was the method, and the copy in TCRdb shows in-frame clones only, minus some. The sample lists tens of thousands of clones, 75% to 95% occurring once. The sequence came from a female donor in good health, enrolled as a control in a pregnancy study. The sample consisted of CD4+ T cells from peripheral blood mononuclear cells, taken in the third trimester of pregnancy. The chain recombines TRBV7-6 with TRBJ2-5; 10 bases line up with TRBD2. CDR3 in amino acids: CASSQTTSGETQYF. The CDR3 region has the DNA TGTGCCAGCAGCCAAACGACTAGCGGGGAGACCCAGTACTTC.